What follows is one T cell receptor beta chain and its context. The target antigen is unknown. This CDR3 region has 14 residues. Trimming took 11 bases from V and 3 from J, leaving 17 bases between them. Looked up from germline, CDR1 is SGHVS and CDR2 is FNYEAQ. This entry belongs to a study of cytomegalovirus exposure and HLA in healthy donors. 60 Vbeta and 13 Jbeta primers were used in PCR. Data came from immunoSEQ multiplex PCR; TCRdb stores just in-frame clones and leaves some out. Counted here are some 120,000 clones, roughly 68% occurring once; the ten biggest clones make up roughly 8.7%. Overall study results and limits: As was reported, the HLA-A and HLA-B alleles of most subjects were accurately predicted from TCR beta sequences.

The rearrangement uses TRBV7-6 and TRBJ1-5, with D perhaps TRBD1 (6 bases). The TCR comes from a man aged 25-45 years in good health and CMV-seropositive. Input material: PBMCs. The CDR3 region is CAAWTVFTNQPQHF. CDR3 DNA sequence: TGTGCCGCCTGGACAGTTTTTACCAATCAGCCCCAGCATTTT.